The following is a T cell receptor (beta chain) sequence with its context. Its matching antigen is unknown. A second PCR, run for roughly 7 to 11 cycles, used a sample-barcoded 5' primer plus a J-beta primer mix. Tags on each cDNA molecule came from a template-switch adaptor with 12 random nucleotides. TCRdb reprocessed the 5' RACE reads with MiXCR, giving one entry per CDR3 protein. Of roughly 640,000 distinct CDR3 sequences listed, less than 35% are singletons. These data belong to a study of blood T cells in healthy people across ages. Study findings and constraints: A roughly linear fall in TCR beta diversity per million T cells was seen with increasing age. No conclusive comparison of naive versus antigen-experienced cells was possible with unsorted PBMCs. Lack of knowledge of donor CMV status possibly confounded expanded clonotype changes.

The CDR3 is 14 amino acids. Germline V lookup: CDR1 LNHDA, CDR2 SQIVND (reference sequence). The trim removed 6 bases at V and 7 bases at J, leaving 6 bases unmatched. Sequencing input: blood. This rearrangement joins TRBV19 to TRBJ1-6; TRBD1 aligns across 7 bases. The sequence came from a woman aged 80 or over in good health. CDR3 sequence (DNA): TGTGCCAGTAGAAGCGACAGGGAAAATTCACCCCTCCACTTT. It yields the protein CASRSDRENSPLHF.